This TCR beta chain was retrieved from a study of blood T cell repertoires in COVID-19. Study-level information: The samples span acute and convalescent COVID-19 from the United States, Italy and Spain. From T cells, B-cell-depleted T cells, or PBMCs came the material, which was cDNA or gDNA.

This clone was counted only a few times. As originally analysed: Using reference gene primer amplification, nucleated cell counts were estimated. Sequenced by immunoSEQ multiplex PCR; TCRdb stores in-frame clones only, minus some. Clone size and V and J calls were adopted from that table, with D and trimming inferred from the DNA. Found here are 200,000 to 300,000 clones, about 68% of them singletons; the top ten hold about 3.1%. The sequence derives from a woman over 75 with acute or convalescent COVID-19. Input material: peripheral blood.

CDR3 nucleotide sequence: TGTGCCAGTAGTCGAGCCTCCGGGACAGGGCCCGGGGAGCTGTTTTTT. Residues: CASSRASGTGPGELFF. The rearrangement links TRBV19 to TRBJ2-2, with 9 bases lining up with TRBD1. Per the germline V gene, CDR1 is LNHDA and CDR2 is SQIVND (reference sequence). The CDR3 runs 16 residues. The trim removed 5 bases at V and 6 bases at J, leaving 10 bases unmatched.